What follows are 6 T cell receptor beta chains derived from one specimen sequenced in a study of kidney transplant recipient with SARS-CoV-2 infection. In TCRdb, the reads were re-called with MiXCR into one record per CDR3 protein. The table lists fewer than 250,000 distinct CDR3 sequences, under 30% of them singletons. The material was a blood sample, obtained at baseline and on roughly day 110 from a kidney transplant recipient. The receptors derive from a male patient aged 30 to 40 who had COVID-19 and was a kidney transplant recipient. Some T cells may be transferred from the graft donor.

As regards this clonotype: Being one base from a much bigger clone, this may be a read error. The chain links TRBV19 to TRBJ1-1; D not resolved. Germline CDR1 and CDR2: LNHDA and SQIVND (reference sequence). There are 13 residues in the CDR3. The CDR3 sequence: CANSIGGYAEAFF. As DNA, the CDR3 is TGTGCCAATAGTATAGGAGGGTACGCTGAAGCTTTCTTT.

This clonotype was observed at least ten times. The rearrangement uses TRBV27 and TRBJ2-1; D not certain. The CDR3 sequence is 11 residues long. The V end was cut by 3 bases, the J end by 8 bases, with 5 bases between. The germline CDR1 and CDR2 sequences are MNHEY and SMNVEV (reference sequence). The CDR3 DNA reads as TGTGCCAGCAGTTTCGGTCATGAGCAGTTCTTC. It specifies CASSFGHEQFF.

On this clonotype: The germline gene is not matched at one end of the junction; a read error may be the cause. In nucleotides, the CDR3 is TGTGCCAGCAGCTTTCCCGGGACAGGGGCCTACGGGCAGTACTTC. It codes for CASSFPGTGAYGQYF. The chain recombines TRBV7-2 with TRBJ2-7, with 10 bases lining up with TRBD1. CDR3 length: 15 amino acids. CDR1 SGHTA and CDR2 FQGNSA come from the germline V gene.

This clonotype was seen repeatedly, ten times or more. The J gene is TRBJ2-5, the V gene TRBV9; TRBD1 aligns across 10 bases. The CDR3 has 15 amino acids. Germline trimming cut 3 bases from V and 3 bases from J; bases unmatched to any gene: 5. Germline V CDR1 and CDR2: SGDLS, YYNGEE. CDR3 DNA sequence: TGTGCCAGCAGCGCGACAGGGGGCACGAAAGAGACCCAGTACTTC. Amino acid sequence: CASSATGGTKETQYF.

This clonotype was detected many times. The rearrangement links TRBV6-5 to TRBJ2-2, with D tentatively TRBD2 (5 bases). Germline values: CDR1 MNHEY, CDR2 SVGAGI. CDR3 length equals 15 residues. V was trimmed by 7 bases and J by 2 bases, leaving 14 bases between them. CDR3 region: CASTRGGVNTGELFF. The CDR3 DNA reads as TGTGCCAGCACCCGGGGTGGGGTTAACACCGGGGAGCTGTTTTTT.

This clonotype was observed many times. This chain joins TRBV28 and TRBJ2-7, with D hard to call. V was shortened by 10 bases and J by 7 bases, with 11 bases between the two germline ends. Germline CDR1 reads MDHEN; CDR2 reads SYDVKM. The CDR3 has 10 amino acids. The CDR3 loop reads CATGPGEQYF. As DNA, the CDR3 is TGTGCCACCGGCCCCGGGGAGCAGTACTTC. The complete variable domain, with remaining parts taken from reference TRBV28 and TRBJ2-7, reads DVKVTQSSRYLVKRTGEKVFLECVQDMDHENMFWYRQDPGLGLRLIYFSYDVKMKEKGDIPEGYSVSREKKERFSLILESASTNQTSMYLCATGPGEQYFGPGTRLTVT.